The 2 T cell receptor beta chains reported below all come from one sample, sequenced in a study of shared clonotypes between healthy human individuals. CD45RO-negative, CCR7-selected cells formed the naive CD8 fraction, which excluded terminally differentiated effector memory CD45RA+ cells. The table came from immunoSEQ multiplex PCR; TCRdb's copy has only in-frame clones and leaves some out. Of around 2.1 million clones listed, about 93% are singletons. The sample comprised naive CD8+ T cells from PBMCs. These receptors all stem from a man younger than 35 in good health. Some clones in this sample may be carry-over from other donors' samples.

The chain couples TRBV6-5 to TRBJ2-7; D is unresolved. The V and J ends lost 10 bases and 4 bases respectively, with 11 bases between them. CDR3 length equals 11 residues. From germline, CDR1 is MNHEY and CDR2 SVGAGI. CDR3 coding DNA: TGTGCCATCATTGCGGTTTACGAGCAGTACTTC. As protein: CAIIAVYEQYF.

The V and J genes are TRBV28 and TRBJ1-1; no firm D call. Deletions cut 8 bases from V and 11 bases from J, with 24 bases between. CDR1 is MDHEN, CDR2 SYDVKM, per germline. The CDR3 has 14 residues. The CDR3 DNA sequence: TGTGCCAGCGATCCTGGGTCCCGGGAAAACCGGGCTTTCTTT. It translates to CASDPGSRENRAFF.